The present T cell receptor beta chain was sequenced within a study of T-cell memory formation after mild COVID-19. Across the whole study: For the most part, TCR clusters were specific to one donor.

Comments on this clonotype: Its antigen is undetermined.

Regarding the study as a whole: Several responding clones turned up in pre-infection memory, indicating that cross-reactive memory may have taken part.

Sample barcodes and UMIs were carried by the TCR alpha and TCR beta cDNA libraries that 5'RACE generated with constant-segment primers. Using its own MiXCR run on the 5' RACE reads, TCRdb lists one record per CDR3 protein. The sample shows approximately 150,000 distinct CDR3 sequences, 6% to 7% of them seen only once. CDR1 is SNHLY, CDR2 FYNNEI, per germline. V shed 4 bases and J shed 6 bases, with 11 bases lying between them. This CDR3 region has 13 residues. The sample consisted of PBMCs or a T cell subset sorted from them (not recorded which). The TCR comes from an adult woman who had mild COVID-19 (a few samples of this study predate the infection). Cell type and time point are not known. This chain uses TRBV2 with TRBJ2-3, with D tentatively TRBD1 (5 bases). The CDR3 loop reads CASSAQDRDTQYF. CDR3 nucleotides: TGTGCCAGCAGTGCACAGGATAGGGATACGCAGTATTTT. Looking up the rest from reference TRBV2 and TRBJ2-3 gives the full variable domain: EPEVTQTPSHQVTQMGQEVILRCVPISNHLYFYWYRQILGQKVEFLVSFYNNEISEKSEIFDDQFSVERPDGSNFTLKIRSTKLEDSAMYFCASSAQDRDTQYFGPGTRLTVL.